This T cell receptor beta chain is drawn from a study of technical replicates of blood from several donors. Here immunoSEQ multiplex PCR was the method, and the copy in TCRdb shows in-frame clones only, minus some. The sample yields some 85,000 clones, 94% seen once. This clone was detected only once. The sequenced material came from T cells isolated from PBMCs. The TCR was taken from a human donor in good health.

This chain's CDR3 is CAWSQIEAFF. The CDR3 nucleotides are TGTGCCTGGAGTCAGATAGAAGCTTTCTTT. The chain uses TRBV30 and TRBJ1-1; no reliable D call. CDR3 length equals 10 residues. Germline V gene data show CDR1 as GTSNPN and CDR2 as SVGIG (reference sequence). Trimming cost V 2 bases and J 8 bases, with 6 bases left between them.